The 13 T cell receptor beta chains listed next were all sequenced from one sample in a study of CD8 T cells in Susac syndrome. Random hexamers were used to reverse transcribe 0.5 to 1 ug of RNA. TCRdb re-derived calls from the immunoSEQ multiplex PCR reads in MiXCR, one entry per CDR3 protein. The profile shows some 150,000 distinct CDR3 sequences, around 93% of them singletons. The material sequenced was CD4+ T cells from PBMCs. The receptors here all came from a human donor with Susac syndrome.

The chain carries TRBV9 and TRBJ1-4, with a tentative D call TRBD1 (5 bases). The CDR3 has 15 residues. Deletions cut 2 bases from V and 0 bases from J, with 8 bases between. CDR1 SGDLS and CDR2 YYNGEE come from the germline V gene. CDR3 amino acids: CASSVDSSTNEKLFF. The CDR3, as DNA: TGTGCCAGCAGCGTTGACAGTTCAACTAATGAAAAACTGTTTTTT.

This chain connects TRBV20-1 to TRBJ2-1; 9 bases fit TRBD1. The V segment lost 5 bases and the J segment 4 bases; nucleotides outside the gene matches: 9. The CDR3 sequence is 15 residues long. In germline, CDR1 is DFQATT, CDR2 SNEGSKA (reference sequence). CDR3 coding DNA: TGCAGTGCTGGGGCGGACAGGGGCTGGTACAATGAGCAGTTCTTC. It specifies CSAGADRGWYNEQFF.

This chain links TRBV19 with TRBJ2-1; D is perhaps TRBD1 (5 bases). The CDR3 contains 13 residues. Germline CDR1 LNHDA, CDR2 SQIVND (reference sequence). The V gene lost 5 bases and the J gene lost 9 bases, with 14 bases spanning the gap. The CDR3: CASSPAGWAEQFF. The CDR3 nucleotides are TGTGCCAGTAGTCCGGCAGGGTGGGCTGAGCAGTTCTTC. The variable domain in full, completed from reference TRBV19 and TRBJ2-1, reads DGGITQSPKYLFRKEGQNVTLSCEQNLNHDAMYWYRQDPGQGLRLIYYSQIVNDFQKGDIAEGYSVSREKKESFPLTVTSAQKNPTAFYLCASSPAGWAEQFFGPGTRLTVL.

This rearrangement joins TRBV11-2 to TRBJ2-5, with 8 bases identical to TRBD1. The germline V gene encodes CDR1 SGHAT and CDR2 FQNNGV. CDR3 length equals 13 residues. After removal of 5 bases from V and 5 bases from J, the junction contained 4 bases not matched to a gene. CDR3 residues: CASSMTGEETQYF. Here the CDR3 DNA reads TGTGCCAGCAGCATGACAGGGGAGGAGACCCAGTACTTC.

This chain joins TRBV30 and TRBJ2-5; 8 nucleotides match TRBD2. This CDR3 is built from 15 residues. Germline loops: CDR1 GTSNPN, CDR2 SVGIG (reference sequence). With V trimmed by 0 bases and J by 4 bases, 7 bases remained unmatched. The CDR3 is CAWSVIAAGGETQYF. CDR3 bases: TGTGCCTGGAGTGTCATCGCTGCGGGGGGAGAGACCCAGTACTTC.

The DNA for the CDR3 is TGTGCCAGCAGTGAACGGTGGGTACTAGCGGGGGAGCAGTTCTTC. Translating it yields CASSERWVLAGEQFF. V and J are TRBV2 and TRBJ2-1, with 10 bases aligning to TRBD2. In germline, CDR1 is SNHLY, CDR2 FYNNEI. This CDR3 has 15 residues. After removal of 2 bases from V and 10 bases from J, the junction contained 8 bases not matched to a gene.

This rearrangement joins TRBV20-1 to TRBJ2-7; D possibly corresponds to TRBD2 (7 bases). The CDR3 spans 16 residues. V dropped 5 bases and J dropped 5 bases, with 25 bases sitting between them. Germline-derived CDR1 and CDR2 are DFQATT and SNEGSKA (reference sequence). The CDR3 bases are TGCAGTGCTCCTATCGAAGGGGGGGGCCTTATCGACGAGCAGTACTTC. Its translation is CSAPIEGGGLIDEQYF.

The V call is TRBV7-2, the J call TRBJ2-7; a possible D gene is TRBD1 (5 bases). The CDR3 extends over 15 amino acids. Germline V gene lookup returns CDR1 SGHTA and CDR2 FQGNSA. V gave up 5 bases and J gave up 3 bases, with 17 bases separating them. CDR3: CASSLPRTRLYEQYF. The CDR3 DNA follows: TGTGCCAGCAGCCTCCCTAGGACAAGACTCTACGAGCAGTACTTC. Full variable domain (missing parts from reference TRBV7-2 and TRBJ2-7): GAGVSQSPSNKVTEKGKDVELRCDPISGHTALYWYRQSLGQGLEFLIYFQGNSAPDKSGLPSDRFSAERTGGSVSTLTIQRTQQEDSAVYLCASSLPRTRLYEQYFGPGTRLTVT.

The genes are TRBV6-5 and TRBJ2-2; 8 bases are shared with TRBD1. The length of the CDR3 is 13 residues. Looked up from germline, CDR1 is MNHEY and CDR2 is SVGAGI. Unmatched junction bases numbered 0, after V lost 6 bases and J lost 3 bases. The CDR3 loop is CASRDRDTGELFF. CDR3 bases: TGTGCCAGCAGGGACAGGGACACCGGGGAGCTGTTTTTT.

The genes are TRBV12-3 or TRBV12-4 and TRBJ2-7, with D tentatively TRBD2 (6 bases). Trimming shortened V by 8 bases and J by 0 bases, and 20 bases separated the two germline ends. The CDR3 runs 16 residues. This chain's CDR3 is CASYTRLAMSSYEQYF. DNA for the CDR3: TGTGCCAGCTATACCAGGCTAGCGATGAGCTCCTACGAGCAGTACTTC.

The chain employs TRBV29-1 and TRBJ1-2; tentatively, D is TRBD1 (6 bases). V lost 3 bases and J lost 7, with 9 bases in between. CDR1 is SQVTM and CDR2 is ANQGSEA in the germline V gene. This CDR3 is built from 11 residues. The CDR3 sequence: CSVDRGSGYTF. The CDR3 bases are TGCAGCGTTGACAGGGGTAGTGGCTACACCTTC. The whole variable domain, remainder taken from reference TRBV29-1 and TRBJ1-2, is SAVISQKPSRDICQRGTSLTIQCQVDSQVTMMFWYRQQPGQSLTLIATANQGSEATYESGFVIDKFPISRPNLTFSTLTVSNMSPEDSSIYLCSVDRGSGYTFGSGTRLTVV.

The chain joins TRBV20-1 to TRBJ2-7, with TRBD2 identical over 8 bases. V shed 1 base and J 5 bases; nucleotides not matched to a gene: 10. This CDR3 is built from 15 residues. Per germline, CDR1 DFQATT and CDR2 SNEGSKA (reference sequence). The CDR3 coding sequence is TGCAGTGCTAGAGGGGACGGGAGGGCCGGCCACGAGCAGTACTTC. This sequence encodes CSARGDGRAGHEQYF.

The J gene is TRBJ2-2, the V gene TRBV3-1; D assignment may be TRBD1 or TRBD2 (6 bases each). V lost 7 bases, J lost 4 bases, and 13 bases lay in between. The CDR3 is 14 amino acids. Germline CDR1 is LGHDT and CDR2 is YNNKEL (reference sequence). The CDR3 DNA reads TGTGCCAGCACCTTCGGGGGCAGCACCGGGGAGCTGTTTTTT. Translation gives CASTFGGSTGELFF. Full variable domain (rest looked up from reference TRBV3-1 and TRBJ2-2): DTAVSQTPKYLVTQMGNDKSIKCEQNLGHDTMYWYKQDSKKFLKIMFSYNNKELIINETVPNRFSPKSPDKAHLNLHINSLELGDSAVYFCASTFGGSTGELFFGEGSRLTVL.